The 25 T cell receptor beta chains below come from one sample, sequenced in a study of early T cells in non-severe SARS-CoV-2 infection. TCRdb reanalysed the 5' RACE reads using MiXCR and keeps one entry per CDR3 protein. The table has around 35,000 distinct CDR3 sequences, 5.8% seen once. Sample: whole blood. All receptors come from an adult who was a healthcare worker with PCR-confirmed SARS-CoV-2 infection or an uninfected control (not recorded which).

This clonotype showed up many times. V and J are TRBV20-1 and TRBJ2-3; D assignment may be TRBD1 or TRBD2 (5 bases each). CDR3 length: 12 amino acids. The V gene lost 3 bases and the J gene lost 8 bases, with 12 bases spanning the gap. Germline CDR1 DFQATT, CDR2 SNEGSKA (reference sequence). The CDR3 loop reads CSARGPGGTQYF. CDR3 nucleotides: TGCAGTGCTAGGGGGCCCGGAGGTACGCAGTATTTT.

This clonotype has ten or more counts. This chain joins TRBV12-3 or TRBV12-4 and TRBJ2-2; 12 bases match TRBD2. There are 15 residues in the CDR3. Unmatched junction bases numbered 4, after V lost 6 bases and J lost 5 bases. The CDR3 DNA sequence: TGTGCCAGCAGCCGTGGGACTAGCGGGACCGGGGAGCTGTTTTTT. Its translation: CASSRGTSGTGELFF.

This clonotype was seen at least ten times. This chain uses TRBV7-2 with TRBJ2-1; 9 bases match TRBD2. V lost 1 base and J lost 9; bases outside the gene matches: 7. The CDR3 totals 15 residues. Germline assignment: CDR1 SGHTA and CDR2 FQGNSA. As DNA, the CDR3 is TGTGCCAGCAGCTTAGTTGCTAGCGGGGAAGGTGAGCAGTTCTTC. Residues: CASSLVASGEGEQFF. The full variable domain, completed using reference TRBV7-2 and TRBJ2-1, is GAGVSQSPSNKVTEKGKDVELRCDPISGHTALYWYRQSLGQGLEFLIYFQGNSAPDKSGLPSDRFSAERTGGSVSTLTIQRTQQEDSAVYLCASSLVASGEGEQFFGPGTRLTVL.

This chain joins TRBV12-5 and TRBJ2-3, with TRBD2 identical over 7 bases. The germline V gene has CDR1 LGHNT and CDR2 FRNRAP. This CDR3 has 16 amino acids. J gave up 1 base and V 0 bases, and 4 bases lay outside the gene matches. The CDR3: CASGLVRAGGTDTQYF. Written as DNA, the CDR3 is TGTGCTAGTGGTTTGGTACGGGCGGGGGGCACAGATACGCAGTATTTT.

The chain links TRBV5-4 to TRBJ2-1; no definite D call. V was clipped by 4 bases and J by 2 bases, with 7 bases between them. The CDR3 loop spans 13 amino acids. Looked up from germline, CDR1 is SGHNT and CDR2 is YYREEE (reference sequence). The chain's CDR3 is CASSMTPYNEQFF. The CDR3 DNA is TGTGCCAGCAGCATGACCCCCTACAATGAGCAGTTCTTC.

This clonotype was picked up many times. The J gene is TRBJ2-3, the V gene TRBV6-6; the D call may be TRBD1 or TRBD2 (5 bases each). CDR1 MNHNY and CDR2 SVGAGI come from the germline V gene (reference sequence). Trimming took 7 bases from V and 4 from J, leaving 18 bases between them. The CDR3 runs 15 residues. The CDR3 spells CASTRVGVGADTQYF. As DNA, the CDR3 is TGTGCCAGCACCCGGGTCGGGGTAGGGGCAGATACGCAGTATTTT.

The J gene is TRBJ2-7, the V gene TRBV7-8; D tentatively reads TRBD1 or TRBD2 (6 bases each). The CDR3 length is 15 residues. Trimming removed 6 bases from V and 0 bases from J, with 15 bases in between. Germline CDR1 is SGHVS and CDR2 is FQNEAQ. CDR3 residues: CASSPRGPSSYEQYF. CDR3 sequence (DNA): TGTGCCAGCAGTCCCCGGGGGCCGAGCTCCTACGAGCAGTACTTC.

This clonotype was counted at least ten times. This rearrangement joins TRBV6-1 to TRBJ1-1; TRBD1 aligns across 8 bases. The CDR3 has 15 residues. Trimming at V came to 6 bases and at J to 4 bases, leaving 10 bases not matched to a gene. Per germline, CDR1 MNHNS and CDR2 SASEGT. The CDR3 DNA reads as TGTGCCAGCAGGATCGGACAGGGAGGTCGCACTGAAGCTTTCTTT. It encodes CASRIGQGGRTEAFF.

This clonotype was seen many times. J is TRBJ1-1 and V is TRBV12-3 or TRBV12-4, with D unresolved. This CDR3 is built from 14 residues. With 4 bases removed from V and 1 base from J, the gap between germline ends came to 10 bases. Written as DNA, the CDR3 is TGTGCCAGCAGTTCCCTCGCAGCGAACACTGAAGCTTTCTTT. This sequence encodes CASSSLAANTEAFF.

This clonotype showed up many times. The chain carries TRBV2 and TRBJ2-6; TRBD1 or TRBD2 may be the D gene (5 bases each). CDR1 and CDR2 (germline): SNHLY, FYNNEI. The V and J ends lost 10 bases and 0 bases respectively, with 16 bases between them. The CDR3 sequence is 16 residues long. The CDR3 DNA reads TGTGCCAACCAAGGGGACCTAGACTCTGGGGCCAACGTCCTGACTTTC. Translation: CANQGDLDSGANVLTF.

This clonotype was found a few times. CDR3 in DNA: TGTGCCAGCAGCCGGGGGGCCGGAGGAACAGATACGCAGTATTTT. This gives the protein CASSRGAGGTDTQYF. This chain joins TRBV6-4 and TRBJ2-3, with a possible D match to TRBD2 (7 bases). The CDR3 is made up of 15 amino acids. V lost 6 bases to trimming and J lost 3 bases, with 16 bases between them. CDR1 and CDR2 from the germline V gene are MRHNA and SNTAGT.

The table lists this clonotype with many counts. The chain links TRBV20-1 to TRBJ1-6; TRBD1 might be the D (6 bases). The CDR3 has 12 amino acids. Germline V gene lookup returns CDR1 DFQATT and CDR2 SNEGSKA (reference sequence). V lost 5 bases to trimming and J lost 10 bases, with 12 bases between them. The DNA for the CDR3 is TGCAGTGCTTACAGGGTTGGCTCACCCCTCCACTTT. This sequence encodes CSAYRVGSPLHF.

This clonotype has a count of ten or more. This chain uses TRBV6-1 with TRBJ2-6; D unclear. Germline CDR1 and CDR2: MNHNS and SASEGT. V was cut by 8 bases and J by 0 bases, with 8 bases left in between. The CDR3 spans 14 residues. The CDR3 sequence: CASHQPSGANVLTF. The CDR3 bases are TGTGCCAGCCACCAACCCTCTGGGGCCAACGTCCTGACTTTC.

This clonotype occurred many times. The chain is built from TRBV12-3 or TRBV12-4 and TRBJ1-6, with 7 bases that match TRBD1. This CDR3 contains 14 residues. The J segment lost 9 bases and the V segment lost 7 bases, leaving 9 bases of the junction unmatched. CDR3 DNA: TGTGCCAGCACCGTAACAGGGGTGGGTTCACCCCTCCACTTT. Translated, it gives CASTVTGVGSPLHF.

This clonotype was detected ten times or more. The CDR3 protein is CASSLFLAGGNEQFF. CDR3 DNA: TGCGCCAGCAGCTTGTTTCTAGCGGGAGGGAATGAGCAGTTCTTC. The chain combines TRBV5-1 with TRBJ2-1, with 12 bases aligning to TRBD2. CDR3 size: 15 residues. Germline V gives CDR1 SGHRS, CDR2 YFSETQ. V lost 1 base and J lost 7; bases outside the gene matches: 3.

This clonotype came up a few times. The V call is TRBV20-1, the J call TRBJ2-1; 9 bases match TRBD1. CDR1 and CDR2 from the germline V gene are DFQATT and SNEGSKA (reference sequence). V lost 2 bases to trimming and J lost 7 bases; unmatched junction nucleotides: 12. There are 16 residues in the CDR3. The CDR3 protein is CSARPIRTGEKNEQFF. The CDR3 DNA reads as TGCAGTGCTAGACCTATACGGACAGGGGAAAAGAATGAGCAGTTCTTC.

A few counts support this clonotype. The V call is TRBV9, the J call TRBJ2-3; no firm D call. Trimming removed 3 bases from V and 2 bases from J, with 10 bases in between. The CDR3 consists of 14 residues. The germline V gene encodes CDR1 SGDLS and CDR2 YYNGEE. Here the CDR3 reads CASSAVVHTDTQYF. The CDR3 bases are TGTGCCAGCAGCGCGGTGGTTCACACAGATACGCAGTATTTT.

Only a few counts were recorded for this clonotype. J is TRBJ2-5 and V is TRBV20-1; 7 bases are a match to TRBD2. V lost 3 bases and J lost 7; bases outside the gene matches: 11. The germline CDR1 and CDR2 sequences are DFQATT and SNEGSKA (reference sequence). CDR3 size: 14 residues. The CDR3 coding sequence is TGCAGTGCTAGCGGGGGGTTTACCATAGGGACCCAGTACTTC. Its translation: CSASGGFTIGTQYF.

This clonotype was seen repeatedly, ten times or more. The chain couples TRBV15 to TRBJ2-7; 8 bases align to TRBD2. Germline assignment: CDR1 LNHNV and CDR2 YYDKDF (reference sequence). The V and J ends lost 8 bases and 9 bases, in that order; junction bases with no gene match: 9. The CDR3 spans 12 residues. The CDR3 loop reads CATGRGEQRQYF. CDR3 bases: TGTGCCACCGGGCGGGGGGAACAGAGGCAGTACTTC.

This clonotype came up many times. The J gene is TRBJ2-3, the V gene TRBV7-8, with D perhaps given as TRBD1 or TRBD2 (5 bases each). The length of the CDR3 is 15 residues. The germline CDR1 and CDR2 sequences are SGHVS and FQNEAQ. V was clipped by 8 bases and J by 4 bases, with 19 bases between them. The CDR3 coding sequence is TGTGCCAGCCATTTCCGGGACCCGGGGCCAGATACGCAGTATTTT. Translated: CASHFRDPGPDTQYF.

This clonotype was picked up many times. The chain is built from TRBV12-3 or TRBV12-4 and TRBJ2-5; possible D gene TRBD2, 5 bases. The CDR3 spans 15 residues. The V gene lost 7 bases and the J gene lost 1 base, with 16 bases spanning the gap. The CDR3 is CASTGGESGQETQYF. The CDR3 DNA reads as TGTGCCAGCACCGGTGGGGAGTCGGGCCAAGAGACCCAGTACTTC.

About this clonotype: A read error may explain this, as a much larger clone is one base away. This chain connects TRBV7-2 to TRBJ2-1, with D possibly TRBD1 on 6 matching bases. This CDR3 is built from 14 residues. In germline, CDR1 is SGHTA, CDR2 FQGNSA. CDR3 in DNA: TGTGCCAGCAGCCTATTGACAGGTTACAATGTGCAGTTCTTC. Amino acids: CASSLLTGYNVQFF.

About this clonotype itself: One base away lies a much larger clone, so this may be a sequencing read error. The chain carries TRBV20-1 and TRBJ2-1; 9 bases align to TRBD2. Germline V gene sequence: CDR1 DFQATT, CDR2 SNEGSKA (reference sequence). With V trimmed by 3 bases and J by 4 bases, 10 bases remained unmatched. The CDR3 length is 16 residues. Here the CDR3 reads CSASRWRTSAYNEQFF. Written as DNA, the CDR3 is TGCAGTGCTAGTCGATGGAGGACTAGCGCATACAATGAGCAGTTCTTC.

V usage is TRBV11-2 and J usage is TRBJ2-1, with 13 bases identical to TRBD2. The CDR3 runs 17 residues. CDR1 and CDR2 (germline): SGHAT, FQNNGV. Germline trimming cut 4 bases from V and 6 bases from J; bases unmatched to any gene: 9. This CDR3 reads CASSSRRGLAGTNEQFF. The CDR3 DNA follows: TGTGCCAGCAGCTCCCGTCGGGGACTAGCGGGGACCAATGAGCAGTTCTTC.

This clonotype was found many times. The V gene is TRBV2, the J gene TRBJ2-7; no clear D. The CDR3 totals 11 residues. Germline V gene lookup returns CDR1 SNHLY and CDR2 FYNNEI. V lost 4 bases and J 4 bases, leaving 5 bases between the germline ends. The CDR3 region has the DNA TGTGCCAGCAGTGTGAAGTACGAGCAGTACTTC. Translated, it gives CASSVKYEQYF.